Listed here is a single TCR beta chain. Authors' processing steps: Scientists estimated how many nucleated cells there were by amplifying reference gene primers. Libraries were prepared by immunoSEQ multiplex PCR; TCRdb keeps only in-frame clonotypes and omits some of them. Clonal size and the V and J genes are those of that table, whereas D and trimming came from the DNA. The table has roughly 250,000 clones, approximately 86% seen once; the top ten hold more than 5%. Ages ranged from roughly 18 to 95 years, with residence in fewer than 25 US areas. Categorization into cohorts depended on clinical history that participants reported. The data stem from a study of blood T cell repertoires in COVID-19. The wider study: Sample material is recorded as cDNA or gDNA derived from T cells, B-cell-depleted T cells, or PBMCs.

This CDR3 has 13 amino acids. From germline, CDR1 is MDHEN and CDR2 SYDVKM. V shed 6 bases, J shed 7 bases, and the junction held 8 bases outside the gene matches. The chain recombines TRBV28 with TRBJ1-1, with 7 bases aligning to TRBD1. Sequenced input: PBMCs or T cells enriched from blood (not recorded which). This sequence originates from a woman aged 25-40 years with acute COVID-19. The DNA of the CDR3 is TGTGCCAGCAGGCGACAGGGCGGCGGTGAAGCTTTCTTT. It translates to CASRRQGGGEAFF.